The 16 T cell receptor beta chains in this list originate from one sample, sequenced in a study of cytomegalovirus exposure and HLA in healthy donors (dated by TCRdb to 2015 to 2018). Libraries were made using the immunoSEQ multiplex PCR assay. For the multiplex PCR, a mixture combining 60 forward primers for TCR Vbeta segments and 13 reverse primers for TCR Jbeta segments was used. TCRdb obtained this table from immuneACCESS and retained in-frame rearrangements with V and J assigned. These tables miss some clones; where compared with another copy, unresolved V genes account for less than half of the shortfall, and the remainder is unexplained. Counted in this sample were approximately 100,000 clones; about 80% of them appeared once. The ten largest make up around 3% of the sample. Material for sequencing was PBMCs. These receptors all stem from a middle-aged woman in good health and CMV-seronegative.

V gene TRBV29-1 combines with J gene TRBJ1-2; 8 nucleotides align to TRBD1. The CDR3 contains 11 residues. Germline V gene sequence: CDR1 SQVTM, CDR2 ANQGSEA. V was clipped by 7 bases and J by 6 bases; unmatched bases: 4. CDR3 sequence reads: CSAETGDGYTF. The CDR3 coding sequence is TGCAGCGCGGAGACAGGGGATGGCTACACCTTC.

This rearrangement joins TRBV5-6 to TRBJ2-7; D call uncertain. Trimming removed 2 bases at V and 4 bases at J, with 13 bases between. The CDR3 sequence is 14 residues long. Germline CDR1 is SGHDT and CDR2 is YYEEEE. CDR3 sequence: CASSFDGAKYEQYF. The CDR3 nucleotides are TGTGCCAGCAGCTTCGATGGAGCGAAGTACGAGCAGTACTTC.

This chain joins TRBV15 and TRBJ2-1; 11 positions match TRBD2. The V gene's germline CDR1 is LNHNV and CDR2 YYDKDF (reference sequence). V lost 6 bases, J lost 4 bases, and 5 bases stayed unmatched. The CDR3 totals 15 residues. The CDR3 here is CATRLTSGIYNEQFF. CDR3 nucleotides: TGTGCCACCAGGTTGACTAGCGGGATTTACAATGAGCAGTTCTTC.

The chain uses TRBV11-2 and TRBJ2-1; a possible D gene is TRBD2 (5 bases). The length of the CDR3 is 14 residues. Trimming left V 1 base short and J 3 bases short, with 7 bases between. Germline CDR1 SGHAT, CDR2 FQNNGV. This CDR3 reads CASSLAGNYNEQFF. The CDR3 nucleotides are TGTGCCAGCAGCTTAGCGGGAAACTACAATGAGCAGTTCTTC.

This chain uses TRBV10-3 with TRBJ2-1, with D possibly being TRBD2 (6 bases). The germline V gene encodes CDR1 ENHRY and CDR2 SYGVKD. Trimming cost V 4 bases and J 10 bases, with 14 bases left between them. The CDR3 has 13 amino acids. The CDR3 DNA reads TGTGCCATCAGTGTGTCACTAGCAAGCGAGCAGTTCTTC. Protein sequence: CAISVSLASEQFF.

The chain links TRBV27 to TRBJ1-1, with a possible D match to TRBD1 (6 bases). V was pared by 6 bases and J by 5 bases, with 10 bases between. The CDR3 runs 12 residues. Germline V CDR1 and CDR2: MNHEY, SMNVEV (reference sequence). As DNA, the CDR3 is TGTGCCAGCAGCGAGGGGGGGACTGAAGCTTTCTTT. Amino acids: CASSEGGTEAFF.

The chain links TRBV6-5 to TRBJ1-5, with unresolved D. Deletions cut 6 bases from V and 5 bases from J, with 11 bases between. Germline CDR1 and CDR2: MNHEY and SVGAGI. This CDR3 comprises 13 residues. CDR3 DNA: TGTGCCAGCAGCCGACGGAGGGATCAGCCCCAGCATTTT. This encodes CASSRRRDQPQHF.

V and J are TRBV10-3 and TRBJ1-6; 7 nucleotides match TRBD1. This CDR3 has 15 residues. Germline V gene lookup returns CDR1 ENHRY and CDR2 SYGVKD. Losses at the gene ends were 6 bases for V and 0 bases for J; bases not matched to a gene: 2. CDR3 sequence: CAIRGQSSYNSPLHF. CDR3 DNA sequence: TGTGCCATCAGGGGACAGAGCTCCTATAATTCACCCCTCCACTTT.

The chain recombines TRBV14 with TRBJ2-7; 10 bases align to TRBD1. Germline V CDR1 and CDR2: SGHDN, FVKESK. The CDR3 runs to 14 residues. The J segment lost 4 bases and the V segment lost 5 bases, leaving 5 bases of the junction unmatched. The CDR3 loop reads CASSSPGQGYEQYF. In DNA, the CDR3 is TGTGCCAGCAGCTCGCCGGGACAGGGGTACGAGCAGTACTTC. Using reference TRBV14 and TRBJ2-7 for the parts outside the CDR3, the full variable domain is EAGVTQFPSHSVIEKGQTVTLRCDPISGHDNLYWYRRVMGKEIKFLLHFVKESKQDESGMPNNRFLAERTGGTYSTLKVQPAELEDSGVYFCASSSPGQGYEQYFGPGTRLTVT.

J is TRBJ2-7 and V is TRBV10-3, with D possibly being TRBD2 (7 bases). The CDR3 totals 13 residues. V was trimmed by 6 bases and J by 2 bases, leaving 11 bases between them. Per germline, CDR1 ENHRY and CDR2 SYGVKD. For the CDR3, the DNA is TGTGCCATCAGGCCCGGGGGGCCCTACGAGCAGTACTTC. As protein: CAIRPGGPYEQYF.

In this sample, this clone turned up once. The CDR3 DNA sequence: TGTGCCAGCATGAACACCGCCTTAAACATTCAGTACTTC. This encodes CASMNTALNIQYF. The V and J genes are TRBV5-6 and TRBJ2-4; no firm D call. The germline CDR1 and CDR2 sequences are SGHDT and YYEEEE. Trimming removed 6 bases from V and 6 bases from J, with 13 bases in between. The CDR3 has 13 amino acids.

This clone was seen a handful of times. This chain's CDR3 is CASSAERGTEAFF. CDR3 sequence (DNA): TGTGCCAGCAGTGCGGAACGGGGCACTGAAGCTTTCTTT. The chain recombines TRBV6-4 with TRBJ1-1, with D unresolved. The germline CDR1 and CDR2 sequences are MRHNA and SNTAGT. The V gene lost 4 bases and the J gene lost 4 bases, with 10 bases spanning the gap. The CDR3 contains 13 residues.

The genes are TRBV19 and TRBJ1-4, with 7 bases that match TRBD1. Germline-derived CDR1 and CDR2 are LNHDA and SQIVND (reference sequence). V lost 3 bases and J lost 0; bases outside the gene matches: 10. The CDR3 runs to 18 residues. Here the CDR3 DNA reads TGTGCCAGTAGTATCGGCAGGGGGGCGGAAGCAACTAATGAAAAACTGTTTTTT. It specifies CASSIGRGAEATNEKLFF. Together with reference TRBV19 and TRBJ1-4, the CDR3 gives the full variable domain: DGGITQSPKYLFRKEGQNVTLSCEQNLNHDAMYWYRQDPGQGLRLIYYSQIVNDFQKGDIAEGYSVSREKKESFPLTVTSAQKNPTAFYLCASSIGRGAEATNEKLFFGSGTQLSVL.

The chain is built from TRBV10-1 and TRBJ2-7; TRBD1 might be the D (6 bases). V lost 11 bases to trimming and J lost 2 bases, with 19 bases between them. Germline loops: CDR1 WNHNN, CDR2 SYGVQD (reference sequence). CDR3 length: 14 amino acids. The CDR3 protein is CAVSSDRSPYEQYF. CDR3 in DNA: TGCGCCGTATCGTCCGACAGGTCCCCCTACGAGCAGTACTTC.

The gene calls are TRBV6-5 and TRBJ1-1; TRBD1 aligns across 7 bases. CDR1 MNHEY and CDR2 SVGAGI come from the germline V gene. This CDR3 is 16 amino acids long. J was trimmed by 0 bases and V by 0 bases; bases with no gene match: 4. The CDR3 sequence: CASSYSTGQLNTEAFF. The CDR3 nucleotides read TGTGCCAGCAGTTACTCGACGGGACAGTTGAACACTGAAGCTTTCTTT.

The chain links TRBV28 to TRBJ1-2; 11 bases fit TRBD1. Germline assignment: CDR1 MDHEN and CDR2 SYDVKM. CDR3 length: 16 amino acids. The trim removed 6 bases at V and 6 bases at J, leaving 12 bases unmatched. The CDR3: CASSTPGQGAEDGYTF. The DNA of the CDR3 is TGTGCCAGCAGCACTCCCGGACAGGGGGCGGAAGATGGCTACACCTTC.